These 25 T cell receptor beta chains came from one sample sequenced in a study of T cell repertoires in cytomegalovirus infection (dated by TCRdb to the late 2010s). The sequencing machine was an Illumina HiSeq 1500. The raw public reads went through TCRdb reprocessing: fastp at Q25, MiXCR clone calling, in-frame beta chains kept. Every entry covers one CDR3 protein and lists the most common genes and DNA from its rows. In all, the sample holds some 180,000 distinct CDR3 sequences, and roughly 9% of those were seen once. The leading ten clones occupy roughly 5% of the sample. Sequencing input: PBMCs. The receptors originated from a human donor in good health (CMV status not recorded). Some clones in this sample may be carry-over from other donors' samples.

In its sample, this clonotype was seen many times. Its ends do not fully match the called genes, so a read error is possible. The chain employs TRBV7-2 and TRBJ2-3, with a tentative D call TRBD2 (6 bases). Germline V gives CDR1 SGHTA, CDR2 FQGNSA. The CDR3 runs 14 residues. The CDR3: CASSLASKVDTQYF. CDR3 sequence (DNA): TGTGCCAGCAGCCTAGCGTCGAAGGTCGATACGCAGTATTTT.

This clonotype was recorded a few times. This sequence joins TRBV11-2 and TRBJ2-7; 7 positions match TRBD1. V lost 4 bases, J lost 3 bases, and 12 bases stayed unmatched. The CDR3 runs 16 residues. Germline V lookup: CDR1 SGHAT, CDR2 FQNNGV. CDR3 sequence (DNA): TGTGCCAGCAGCTCGGCCCCTAGGGACAGCAGCTACGAGCAGTACTTC. This translates into CASSSAPRDSSYEQYF. Drawing the rest from reference TRBV11-2 and TRBJ2-7, the complete variable domain is EAGVAQSPRYKIIEKRQSVAFWCNPISGHATLYWYQQILGQGPKLLIQFQNNGVVDDSQLPKDRFSAERLKGVDSTLKIQPAKLEDSAVYLCASSSAPRDSSYEQYFGPGTRLTVT.

This CDR3 is CAWSVGWARYGYTF. The DNA for the CDR3 is TGTGCCTGGAGTGTAGGTTGGGCCCGTTATGGCTACACCTTC. The chain uses TRBV30 and TRBJ1-2; D unresolved. V lost 0 bases to trimming and J lost 5 bases, with 13 bases between them. Germline V gene sequence: CDR1 GTSNPN, CDR2 SVGIG (reference sequence). This CDR3 has 14 residues.

This clonotype was recorded at least ten times. In nucleotides, the CDR3 is TGTGCCAGCAGCTTGCCCTTCAAGCAGGAGGGTGTGAACACTGAAGCTTTCTTT. It yields the protein CASSLPFKQEGVNTEAFF. The rearrangement links TRBV7-9 to TRBJ1-1; D gene uncertain. CDR1 is SEHNR, CDR2 FQNEAQ, per germline (reference sequence). This CDR3 is 18 amino acids long. The ends were cut back, 3 bases at V and 0 bases at J, with 20 bases in the middle.

This clonotype appeared many times. CDR3: CASSLSGAGEKLFF. Here the CDR3 DNA reads TGTGCCAGCAGCTTATCAGGGGCCGGTGAAAAACTGTTTTTT. The V and J genes are TRBV7-2 and TRBJ1-4, with D maybe TRBD1 (6 bases). CDR3 length: 14 residues. Germline CDR1 and CDR2: SGHTA and FQGNSA. Trimming removed 2 bases at V and 7 bases at J, with 11 bases between.

In this sample, this clonotype turned up a few times. This sequence joins TRBV11-3 and TRBJ2-2; 10 positions agree with TRBD1. The CDR3 sequence is 17 residues long. J was trimmed by 5 bases and V by 5 bases; bases with no gene match: 11. CDR1 and CDR2 from the germline V gene are SGHNT and YENEEA. The CDR3 spells CASSPTWDRGSTGELFF. In nucleotides, the CDR3 is TGTGCCAGCAGCCCCACCTGGGACAGGGGCTCTACCGGGGAGCTGTTTTTT.

This clonotype has at least ten counts. The V call is TRBV4-3, the J call TRBJ2-1; possibly TRBD2 for D (6 bases). With 0 bases removed from V and 0 bases from J, the gap between germline ends came to 12 bases. The germline V gene encodes CDR1 LGHNA and CDR2 YSLEER. The CDR3 runs to 17 residues. The CDR3 loop is CASSQEWDSSSYNEQFF. For the CDR3, the DNA is TGCGCCAGCAGCCAAGAGTGGGACTCAAGCTCCTACAATGAGCAGTTCTTC.

The CDR3 sequence: CASSRGFFSDQPQHF. CDR3 nucleotide sequence: TGTGCCAGTAGCAGGGGATTTTTCAGCGATCAGCCCCAGCATTTT. The chain couples TRBV19 to TRBJ1-5, with a weak D call TRBD1 (6 bases). Trimming cost V 6 bases and J 5 bases, with 17 bases left between them. Germline-derived CDR1 and CDR2 are LNHDA and SQIVND (reference sequence). The CDR3 runs to 15 residues.

V is TRBV18 and J is TRBJ1-1; a possible D gene is TRBD1 (6 bases). Germline loops: CDR1 KGHSH, CDR2 LQKENI. Trimming took 0 bases from V and 6 from J, leaving 14 bases between them. The CDR3 consists of 15 residues. CDR3 in DNA: TGTGCCAGCTCACCACCGAACAGGGCTGTGCCTGAAGCTTTCTTT. Its translation is CASSPPNRAVPEAFF.

Points on this clonotype: A much larger clone differs from this one at a single base, so this may be a read error. The chain joins TRBV18 to TRBJ1-1; D is possibly TRBD1 (6 bases). The CDR3 totals 14 residues. Germline V gene lookup returns CDR1 KGHSH and CDR2 LQKENI. CDR3: CSSSSMDRDTEAFF. The CDR3, as DNA: TGTTCCAGCTCATCGATGGACAGAGACACTGAAGCTTTCTTT. Filled out from reference TRBV18 and TRBJ1-1, the complete variable domain reads NAGVMQNPRHLVRRRGQEARLRCSPMKGHSHVYWYRQLPEEGLKFMVYLQKENIIDESGMPKERFSAEFPKEGPSILRIQQVVRGDSAAYFCSSSSMDRDTEAFFGQGTRLTVV.

This clonotype was counted only a few times. CDR3 nucleotides: TGTGCCTGGAGTGTTGAGCCTGGAGGCTACACCTTC. It encodes CAWSVEPGGYTF. The chain employs TRBV30 and TRBJ1-2; D is ambiguous. The CDR3 contains 12 residues. The V end was cut by 0 bases, the J end by 8 bases, with 10 bases between. Looked up from germline, CDR1 is GTSNPN and CDR2 is SVGIG (reference sequence).

A few counts support this clonotype. CDR3 nucleotide sequence: TGCAGTGCTAGAGATAGCGGGGGGCTGGCCCAAGAGACCCAGTACTTC. Protein: CSARDSGGLAQETQYF. The rearrangement joins TRBV20-1 to TRBJ2-5; 10 positions match TRBD2. CDR3 length: 16 amino acids. The V gene end was trimmed by 0 bases and the J gene end by 1 base; junction bases not matched to a gene: 5. The germline V gene has CDR1 DFQATT and CDR2 SNEGSKA (reference sequence).

The chain couples TRBV28 to TRBJ2-2, with 7 bases fitting TRBD2. Germline assignment: CDR1 MDHEN and CDR2 SYDVKM. V shed 10 bases, J shed 5 bases, and the junction held 4 bases outside the gene matches. The CDR3 consists of 12 residues. CDR3 sequence (DNA): TGTGCCACTGCGGGAGTAACCGGGGAGCTGTTTTTT. Translating gives CATAGVTGELFF.

This clonotype was picked up many times. DNA of the CDR3: TGTGCCAGCACCATCGCCGGGACAGGGGCCAATGAGCAGTTCTTC. It is translated as CASTIAGTGANEQFF. The chain carries TRBV28 and TRBJ2-1, with 10 bases fitting TRBD1. The CDR3 has 15 amino acids. Trimming removed 7 bases from V and 6 bases from J; junction bases left unmatched: 9. Germline-derived CDR1 and CDR2 are MDHEN and SYDVKM.

The chain carries TRBV5-1 and TRBJ1-4, with a tentative D call TRBD1 (6 bases). The V gene's germline CDR1 is SGHRS and CDR2 YFSETQ. V shed 3 bases and J shed 0 bases, with 12 bases lying between them. The CDR3 spans 16 residues. CDR3 residues: CASSSTGIATNEKLFF. In nucleotides, the CDR3 is TGCGCCAGCAGCTCCACAGGGATTGCAACTAATGAAAAACTGTTTTTT.

The CDR3 loop is CSARTSVYNEQFF. The CDR3 DNA sequence: TGCAGTGCTAGAACTAGCGTCTACAATGAGCAGTTCTTC. V and J are TRBV20-1 and TRBJ2-1; the match to TRBD2 covers 7 bases. From germline, CDR1 is DFQATT and CDR2 SNEGSKA (reference sequence). With V trimmed by 2 bases and J by 3 bases, 1 base remained unmatched. The CDR3 runs to 13 residues.

The rearrangement joins TRBV29-1 to TRBJ2-7; TRBD1 matches 9 bases. The CDR3 covers 14 residues. V trimming: 3 bases; J trimming: 3 bases; junction bases outside the gene matches: 6. Germline CDR1 reads SQVTM; CDR2 reads ANQGSEA. The CDR3 protein is CSVESGQGIYEQYF. Here the CDR3 DNA reads TGCAGCGTTGAGTCGGGACAGGGTATCTACGAGCAGTACTTC.

This clonotype showed up many times. This chain links TRBV7-2 with TRBJ2-7, with 7 bases lining up with TRBD2. With V trimmed by 5 bases and J by 0 bases, 4 bases remained unmatched. Germline assignment: CDR1 SGHTA and CDR2 FQGNSA. The CDR3 has 14 amino acids. The CDR3 loop reads CASSGVAGSYEQYF. The CDR3 DNA reads as TGTGCCAGCAGCGGAGTAGCGGGCTCCTACGAGCAGTACTTC.

This clonotype has a single count. J is TRBJ1-1 and V is TRBV20-1; D uncertain. The length of the CDR3 is 12 residues. CDR1 and CDR2 from the germline V gene are DFQATT and SNEGSKA (reference sequence). The ends were cut back, 2 bases at V and 3 bases at J, with 7 bases in the middle. The DNA of the CDR3 is TGCAGTGCTAGAAAAGCGGACACTGAAGCTTTCTTT. Amino acid sequence: CSARKADTEAFF.

V gene TRBV7-2 combines with J gene TRBJ2-1; 15 bases line up with TRBD2. The CDR3 spans 16 residues. The V gene end was trimmed by 5 bases and the J gene end by 10 bases; junction bases not matched to a gene: 9. Germline V gene sequence: CDR1 SGHTA, CDR2 FQGNSA. The CDR3: CASSPPGLAGGYEQFF. DNA for the CDR3: TGTGCCAGCAGCCCCCCGGGACTAGCGGGAGGTTACGAGCAGTTCTTC.

Remarks on this clonotype: A clone one base away is much larger, so this may be a read error. The V and J genes are TRBV15 and TRBJ2-3; D possibly corresponds to TRBD2 (5 bases). Germline lookup yields CDR1 LNHNV and CDR2 YYDKDF (reference sequence). This CDR3 is built from 16 residues. CDR3 sequence (DNA): TGTGCCACCAGCAGAGATTTGGCTACCTTCGGGGATACGCTGTATTTT. Translating gives CATSRDLATFGDTLYF.

This chain connects TRBV15 to TRBJ1-4, with a possible D match to TRBD1 (5 bases). In germline, CDR1 is LNHNV, CDR2 YYDKDF (reference sequence). The V gene lost 0 bases and the J gene lost 6 bases, with 8 bases spanning the gap. The CDR3 totals 14 residues. CDR3 sequence (DNA): TGTGCCACCAGCAGAGATCCGGGGGATGAAAAACTGTTTTTT. Translation gives CATSRDPGDEKLFF.

This clonotype was detected many times. The V gene is TRBV7-9, the J gene TRBJ2-7, with D possibly matching TRBD2 (6 bases). This CDR3 is 12 amino acids long. Germline CDR1 reads SEHNR; CDR2 reads FQNEAQ (reference sequence). V gave up 5 bases and J gave up 6 bases, with 11 bases separating them. The CDR3 spells CASSLGTVEQYF. The CDR3 coding sequence is TGTGCCAGCAGCCTCGGGACTGTCGAGCAGTACTTC.

In its sample, this clonotype was seen many times. V and J are TRBV28 and TRBJ2-7; perhaps TRBD2 as D (5 bases). The CDR3 is 16 residues long. V dropped 3 bases and J dropped 3 bases, with 18 bases sitting between them. Germline values: CDR1 MDHEN, CDR2 SYDVKM. In DNA form, the CDR3 reads TGTGCCAGCAGTTTTCTCCCTACGACGGGGAGCTACGAGCAGTACTTC. Translation: CASSFLPTTGSYEQYF.

This clonotype was counted at least ten times. The CDR3 loop reads CASSPEGTGMNTEAFF. CDR3 nucleotides: TGTGCCAGCAGCCCGGAGGGGACAGGGATGAACACTGAAGCTTTCTTT. The rearrangement links TRBV5-5 to TRBJ1-1; 9 nucleotides align to TRBD1. Germline CDR1 SGHKS, CDR2 YYEKEE (reference sequence). The CDR3 has 16 amino acids. V shed 4 bases, J shed 0 bases, and the junction held 7 bases outside the gene matches. Together with reference TRBV5-5 and TRBJ1-1, the CDR3 gives the full variable domain: DAGVTQSPTHLIKTRGQQVTLRCSPISGHKSVSWYQQVLGQGPQFIFQYYEKEERGRGNFPDRFSARQFPNYSSELNVNALLLGDSALYLCASSPEGTGMNTEAFFGQGTRLTVV.